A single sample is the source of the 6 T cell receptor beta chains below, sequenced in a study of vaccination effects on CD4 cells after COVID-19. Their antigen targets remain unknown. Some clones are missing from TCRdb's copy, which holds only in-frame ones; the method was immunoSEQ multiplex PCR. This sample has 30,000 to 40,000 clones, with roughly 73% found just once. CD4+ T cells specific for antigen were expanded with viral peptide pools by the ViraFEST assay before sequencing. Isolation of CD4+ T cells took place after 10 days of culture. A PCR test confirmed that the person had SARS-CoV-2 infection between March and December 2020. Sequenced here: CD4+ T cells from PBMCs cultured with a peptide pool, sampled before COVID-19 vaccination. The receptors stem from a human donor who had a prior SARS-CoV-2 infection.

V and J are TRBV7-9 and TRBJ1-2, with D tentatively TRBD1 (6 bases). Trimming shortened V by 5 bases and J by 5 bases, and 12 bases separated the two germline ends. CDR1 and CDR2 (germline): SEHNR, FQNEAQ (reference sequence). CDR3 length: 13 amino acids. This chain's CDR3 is CASSQTGYYGYTF. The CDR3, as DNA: TGTGCCAGCAGCCAAACAGGGTATTATGGCTACACCTTC.

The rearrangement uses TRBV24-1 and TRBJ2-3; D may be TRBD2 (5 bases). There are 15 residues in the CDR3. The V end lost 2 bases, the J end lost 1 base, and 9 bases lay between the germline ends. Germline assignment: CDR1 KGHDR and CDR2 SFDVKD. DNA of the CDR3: TGTGCCACCAGTGATTCCCAGAGGGGCACAGATACGCAGTATTTT. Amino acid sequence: CATSDSQRGTDTQYF.

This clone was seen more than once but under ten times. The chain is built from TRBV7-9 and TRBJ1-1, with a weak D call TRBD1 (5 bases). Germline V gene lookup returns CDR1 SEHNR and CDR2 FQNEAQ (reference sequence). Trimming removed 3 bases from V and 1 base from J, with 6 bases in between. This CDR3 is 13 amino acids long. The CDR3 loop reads CASSFRENTEAFF. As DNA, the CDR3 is TGTGCCAGCAGCTTCAGGGAGAACACTGAAGCTTTCTTT.

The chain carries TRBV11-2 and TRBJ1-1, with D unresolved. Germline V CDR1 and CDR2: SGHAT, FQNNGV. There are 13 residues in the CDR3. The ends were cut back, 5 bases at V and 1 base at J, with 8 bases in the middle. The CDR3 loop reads CASSVQTNTEAFF. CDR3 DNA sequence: TGTGCCAGCAGCGTACAGACGAACACTGAAGCTTTCTTT.

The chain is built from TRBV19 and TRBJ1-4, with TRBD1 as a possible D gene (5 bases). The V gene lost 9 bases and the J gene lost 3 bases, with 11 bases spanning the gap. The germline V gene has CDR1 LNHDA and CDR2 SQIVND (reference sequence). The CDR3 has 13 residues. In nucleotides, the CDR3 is TGTGCCAGCCAGGGTTCGGCTAATGAAAAACTGTTTTTT. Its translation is CASQGSANEKLFF.

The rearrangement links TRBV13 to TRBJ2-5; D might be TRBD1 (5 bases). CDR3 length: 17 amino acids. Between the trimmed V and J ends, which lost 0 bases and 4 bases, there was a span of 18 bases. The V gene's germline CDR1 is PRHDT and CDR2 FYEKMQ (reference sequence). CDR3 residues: CASSLGPQGILVETQYF. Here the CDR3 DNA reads TGTGCCAGCAGCTTAGGTCCCCAGGGCATCTTAGTAGAGACCCAGTACTTC.